This T cell receptor (beta chain) appears in the sequencing data of a study of metastatic and nonmetastatic thyroid tumors. The table lists this clone with many counts. TCRdb ran MiXCR on the PCR reads. The table shows 21,000 or so clones, with 15% to 20% occurring only once. Per germline, CDR1 SGHTA and CDR2 FQGTGA. V was cut by 5 bases and J by 2 bases, with 15 bases left in between. CDR3 length: 16 amino acids. Treatment of any kind had been given to no patient before thyroid surgery. The receptor was isolated from a male donor with papillary thyroid cancer or a benign thyroid nodule (not recorded which). Some clones in this sample may be carry-over from other donors' samples. Sequencing was done on a sample of blood. V gene TRBV7-3 combines with J gene TRBJ2-2; D possibly corresponds to TRBD2 (5 bases). CDR3 coding DNA: TGTGCCAGCAGCCCCTTCGGCGGGTTTAACACCGGGGAGCTGTTTTTT. This gives the protein CASSPFGGFNTGELFF. Based on the CDR3 plus reference TRBV7-3 and TRBJ2-2, the full variable domain is GAGVSQTPSNKVTEKGKYVELRCDPISGHTALYWYRQSLGQGPEFLIYFQGTGAADDSGLPNDRFFAVRPEGSVSTLKIQRTERGDSAVYLCASSPFGGFNTGELFFGEGSRLTVL.